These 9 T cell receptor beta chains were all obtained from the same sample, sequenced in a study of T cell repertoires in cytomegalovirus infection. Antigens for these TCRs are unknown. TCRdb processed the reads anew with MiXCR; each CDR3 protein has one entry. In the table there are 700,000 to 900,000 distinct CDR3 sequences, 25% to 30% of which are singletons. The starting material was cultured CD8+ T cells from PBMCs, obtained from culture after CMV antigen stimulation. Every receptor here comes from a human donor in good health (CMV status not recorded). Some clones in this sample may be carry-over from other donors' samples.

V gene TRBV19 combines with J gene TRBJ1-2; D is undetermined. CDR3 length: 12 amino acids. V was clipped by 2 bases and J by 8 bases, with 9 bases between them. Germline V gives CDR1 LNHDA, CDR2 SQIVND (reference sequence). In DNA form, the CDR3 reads TGTGCCAGTAGTATATCCGGGCTGGGCTACACCTTC. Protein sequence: CASSISGLGYTF. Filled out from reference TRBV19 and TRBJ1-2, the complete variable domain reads DGGITQSPKYLFRKEGQNVTLSCEQNLNHDAMYWYRQDPGQGLRLIYYSQIVNDFQKGDIAEGYSVSREKKESFPLTVTSAQKNPTAFYLCASSISGLGYTFGSGTRLTVV.

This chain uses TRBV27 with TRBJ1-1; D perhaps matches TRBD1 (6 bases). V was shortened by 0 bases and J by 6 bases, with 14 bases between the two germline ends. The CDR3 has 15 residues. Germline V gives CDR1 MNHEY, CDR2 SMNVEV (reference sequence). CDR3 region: CASSLSTGGFAEAFF. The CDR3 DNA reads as TGTGCCAGCAGTTTATCAACCGGGGGCTTTGCTGAAGCTTTCTTT.

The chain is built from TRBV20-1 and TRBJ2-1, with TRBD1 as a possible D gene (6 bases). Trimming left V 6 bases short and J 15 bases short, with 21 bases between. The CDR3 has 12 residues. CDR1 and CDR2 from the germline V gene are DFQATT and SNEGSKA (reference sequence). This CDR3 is CSAGTLDLLWFF. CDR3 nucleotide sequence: TGCAGTGCCGGGACACTAGATCTTCTGTGGTTCTTC.

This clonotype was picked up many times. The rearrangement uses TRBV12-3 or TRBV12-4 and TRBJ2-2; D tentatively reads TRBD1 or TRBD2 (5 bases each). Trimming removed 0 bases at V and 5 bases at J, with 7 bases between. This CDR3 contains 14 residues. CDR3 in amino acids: CASSLAGPTGELFF. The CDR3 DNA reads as TGTGCCAGCAGTTTAGCGGGACCTACCGGGGAGCTGTTTTTT.

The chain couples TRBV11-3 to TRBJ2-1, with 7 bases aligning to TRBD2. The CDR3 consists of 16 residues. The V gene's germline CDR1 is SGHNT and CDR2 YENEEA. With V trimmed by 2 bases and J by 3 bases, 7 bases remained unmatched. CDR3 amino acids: CASSLTSGDLYNEQFF. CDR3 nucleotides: TGTGCCAGCAGCTTAACCAGCGGGGATCTCTACAATGAGCAGTTCTTC.

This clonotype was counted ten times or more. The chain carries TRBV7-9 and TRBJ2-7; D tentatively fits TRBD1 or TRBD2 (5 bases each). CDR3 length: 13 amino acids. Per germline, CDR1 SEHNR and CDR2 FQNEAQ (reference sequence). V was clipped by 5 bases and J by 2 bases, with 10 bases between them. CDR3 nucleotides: TGTGCCAGCAGCGGGGACGGGCCCTACGAGCAGTACTTC. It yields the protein CASSGDGPYEQYF. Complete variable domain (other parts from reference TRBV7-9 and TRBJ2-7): DTGVSQNPRHKITKRGQNVTFRCDPISEHNRLYWYRQTLGQGPEFLTYFQNEAQLEKSRLLSDRFSAERPKGSFSTLEIQRTEQGDSAMYLCASSGDGPYEQYFGPGTRLTVT.

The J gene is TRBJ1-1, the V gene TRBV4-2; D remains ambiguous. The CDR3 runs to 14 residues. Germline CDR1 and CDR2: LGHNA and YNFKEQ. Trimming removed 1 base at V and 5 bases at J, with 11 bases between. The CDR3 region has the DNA TGTGCCAGCAGCCAAGGTTGGGAAGTGACTGAAGCTTTCTTT. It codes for CASSQGWEVTEAFF.

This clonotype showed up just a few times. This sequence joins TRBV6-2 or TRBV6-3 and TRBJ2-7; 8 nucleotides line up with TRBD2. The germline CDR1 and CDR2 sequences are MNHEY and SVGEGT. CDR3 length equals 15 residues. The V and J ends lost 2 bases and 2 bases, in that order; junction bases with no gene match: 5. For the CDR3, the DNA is TGTGCCAGCAGTTACGAGTCGGGGGGGCCCTACGAGCAGTACGTC. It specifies CASSYESGGPYEQYV.

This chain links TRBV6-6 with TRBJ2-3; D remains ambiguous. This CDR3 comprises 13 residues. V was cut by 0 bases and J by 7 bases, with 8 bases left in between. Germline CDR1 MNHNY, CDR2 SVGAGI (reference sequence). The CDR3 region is CASSYSPRNTQYF. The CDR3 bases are TGTGCCAGCAGTTACTCCCCCAGAAATACGCAGTATTTT.